The 18 T cell receptor beta chains reported below all come from one sample, sequenced in a study of Ad26.COV2.S vaccination and SARS-CoV-2 variants (TCRdb year 2021). The sample's time point, from its label and the paper: individuals recovered from natural SARS-CoV-2 infection. Receptor libraries were prepared by the immunoSEQ multiplex PCR assay. TCRdb re-hosts the immuneACCESS table, in-frame sequences only. Its copies lack some clones; in the studies checked, an unresolved V gene accounts for under half of them, and the cause for the rest is not known. Within this sample are hundreds of thousands of clones, with around 90% of them counted one time only. The leading ten clones occupy about 3.9% of the sample. The specimen comprised peripheral blood, sampled after recovery from COVID-19. Receptors originate from a human donor who had recovered from COVID-19.

V is TRBV6-4 and J is TRBJ1-2; 9 bases agree with TRBD1. This CDR3 contains 14 residues. Germline trimming cut 4 bases from V and 3 bases from J; bases unmatched to any gene: 3. Germline CDR1 MRHNA, CDR2 SNTAGT. The CDR3 DNA sequence: TGTGCCAGCAGTGCCGGGACAGGGTACTATGGCTACACCTTC. Encoded protein: CASSAGTGYYGYTF.

The rearrangement joins TRBV29-1 to TRBJ2-7; the D gene is possibly TRBD1 (6 bases). The V and J ends lost 5 bases and 6 bases respectively, with 17 bases between them. CDR1 SQVTM and CDR2 ANQGSEA come from the germline V gene. The CDR3 runs to 13 residues. The CDR3 protein is CSVQTGLGGEQYF. In DNA, the CDR3 is TGCAGCGTTCAAACAGGGTTGGGCGGCGAGCAGTACTTC.

The rearrangement joins TRBV11-2 to TRBJ1-1, with 10 bases that match TRBD1. Germline V gene sequence: CDR1 SGHAT, CDR2 FQNNGV. V was clipped by 0 bases and J by 10 bases; unmatched bases: 5. The CDR3 loop spans 14 amino acids. The chain's CDR3 is CASSLDWDRGLAFF. CDR3 bases: TGTGCCAGCAGCTTAGATTGGGACAGGGGATTAGCTTTCTTT.

The rearrangement links TRBV7-3 to TRBJ2-1; D possibly corresponds to TRBD1 (6 bases). The CDR3 is 18 amino acids. With 5 bases removed from V and 0 bases from J, the gap between germline ends came to 20 bases. From germline, CDR1 is SGHTA and CDR2 FQGTGA. The CDR3 loop is CASSPLPRQESSYNEQFF. CDR3 sequence (DNA): TGTGCCAGCAGCCCCTTACCCAGACAGGAAAGCTCCTACAATGAGCAGTTCTTC.

The rearrangement links TRBV5-6 to TRBJ1-2; TRBD1 matches at 7 bases. The V gene end was trimmed by 4 bases and the J gene end by 6 bases; junction bases not matched to a gene: 12. The length of the CDR3 is 15 residues. From germline, CDR1 is SGHDT and CDR2 YYEEEE. The CDR3 DNA is TGTGCCAGCAGCCTAATCCTAGGGGGCACGAATGGCTACACCTTC. This encodes CASSLILGGTNGYTF.

The CDR3 sequence is CASSRTGDEKLFF. DNA of the CDR3: TGTGCCAGCAGCCGTACAGGAGACGAAAAACTGTTTTTT. V is TRBV7-9 and J is TRBJ1-4; D is perhaps TRBD1 (5 bases). The CDR3 runs 13 residues. V shed 5 bases and J shed 8 bases, with 12 bases lying between them. CDR1 SEHNR and CDR2 FQNEAQ come from the germline V gene (reference sequence).

The rearrangement links TRBV11-2 to TRBJ1-4; D gene uncertain. CDR1 SGHAT and CDR2 FQNNGV come from the germline V gene. This CDR3 comprises 14 residues. Trimming pared 6 bases from V and 2 bases from J, leaving 10 bases between. The CDR3 region is CASSRVSTNEKLFF. CDR3 sequence (DNA): TGTGCCAGCAGTAGGGTATCTACTAATGAAAAACTGTTTTTT.

V usage is TRBV29-1 and J usage is TRBJ1-1; D call uncertain. This CDR3 comprises 11 residues. CDR1 and CDR2 from the germline V gene are SQVTM and ANQGSEA. The germline V and J ends were trimmed by 3 bases and 7 bases, with 9 bases remaining between them. As DNA, the CDR3 is TGCAGCGTTGATGATTTGAGTGAAGCTTTCTTT. Translating it yields CSVDDLSEAFF.

The chain is built from TRBV9 and TRBJ1-2, with TRBD1 identical over 9 bases. CDR3 size: 16 residues. V was pared by 4 bases and J by 8 bases, with 15 bases of the junction left unmatched. Germline values: CDR1 SGDLS, CDR2 YYNGEE. This CDR3 reads CASSTFGTGFLWGYTF. CDR3 sequence (DNA): TGTGCCAGCAGCACTTTTGGGACAGGGTTTTTGTGGGGCTACACCTTC.

The chain joins TRBV6-2 or TRBV6-3 to TRBJ2-5; TRBD2 matches at 8 bases. Germline V CDR1 and CDR2: MNHEY, SVGEGT. V gave up 6 bases and J gave up 2 bases; unmatched junction bases: 8. This CDR3 region has 15 residues. The CDR3: CASSRLRGGQETQYF. The CDR3 DNA follows: TGTGCCAGCAGCCGACTTCGCGGGGGGCAAGAGACCCAGTACTTC.

Notes on this clone: The sample carries other DNA sequences with the same CDR3. The genes are TRBV5-6 and TRBJ1-1; the D is unclear. The V gene lost 2 bases and the J gene lost 6 bases, with 5 bases spanning the gap. The V gene's germline CDR1 is SGHDT and CDR2 YYEEEE. This CDR3 spans 11 amino acids. CDR3 nucleotide sequence: TGTGCCAGCAGCTTCGGGCCTGAAGCTTTCTTT. This sequence encodes CASSFGPEAFF.

The chain couples TRBV11-2 to TRBJ1-1; weak D call: TRBD1 (6 bases). V was trimmed by 1 base and J by 10 bases, leaving 13 bases between them. The germline V gene has CDR1 SGHAT and CDR2 FQNNGV. The CDR3 is made up of 13 amino acids. This chain's CDR3 is CASSLARGLGAFF. The DNA for the CDR3 is TGTGCCAGCAGCTTAGCACGGGGGCTTGGAGCTTTCTTT.

The chain has TRBV5-5 and TRBJ2-7; D gene uncertain. The V and J ends lost 0 bases and 5 bases respectively, with 9 bases between them. The CDR3 runs to 13 residues. Looked up from germline, CDR1 is SGHKS and CDR2 is YYEKEE (reference sequence). The CDR3 protein is CASSLGQTHEQYF. CDR3 coding DNA: TGTGCCAGCAGCTTGGGGCAGACCCACGAGCAGTACTTC. Based on the CDR3 plus reference TRBV5-5 and TRBJ2-7, the full variable domain is DAGVTQSPTHLIKTRGQQVTLRCSPISGHKSVSWYQQVLGQGPQFIFQYYEKEERGRGNFPDRFSARQFPNYSSELNVNALLLGDSALYLCASSLGQTHEQYFGPGTRLTVT.

CDR3 sequence: CASSLPSSYEQYF. The CDR3 nucleotides read TGTGCCAGCAGCTTACCTAGTTCCTACGAGCAGTACTTC. J is TRBJ2-7 and V is TRBV7-2; the D is unclear. The CDR3 consists of 13 residues. Germline V CDR1 and CDR2: SGHTA, FQGNSA. The V end was cut by 2 bases, the J end by 1 base, with 6 bases between.

This chain joins TRBV9 and TRBJ1-1; TRBD1 agrees at 8 bases. V was pared by 3 bases and J by 1 base, with 11 bases of the junction left unmatched. CDR1 is SGDLS and CDR2 is YYNGEE in the germline V gene. The CDR3 is 17 residues long. The CDR3 DNA is TGTGCCAGCAGCGCTCACCTCAGGGGGCAGGCGAACACTGAAGCTTTCTTT. Protein sequence: CASSAHLRGQANTEAFF.

The chain links TRBV11-2 to TRBJ2-3, with D uncertain. Between the trimmed V and J ends, which lost 5 bases and 7 bases, there was a span of 10 bases. Looked up from germline, CDR1 is SGHAT and CDR2 is FQNNGV. The CDR3 is made up of 12 amino acids. The CDR3 sequence is CASSPSLYTQYF. CDR3 coding DNA: TGTGCCAGCAGCCCTTCGTTGTATACGCAGTATTTT.

The V and J genes are TRBV5-4 and TRBJ1-1; D is undetermined. The CDR3 runs to 14 residues. V dropped 0 bases and J dropped 6 bases, with 12 bases sitting between them. Germline lookup yields CDR1 SGHNT and CDR2 YYREEE (reference sequence). The CDR3 nucleotides read TGTGCCAGCAGCTTGGAAAGGGCGAGGGCTGAAGCTTTCTTT. Residues: CASSLERARAEAFF.

This chain uses TRBV14 with TRBJ2-5, with 9 bases lining up with TRBD1. The ends lost 0 bases at V and 8 bases at J; junction bases unmatched: 10. There are 16 residues in the CDR3. The V gene's germline CDR1 is SGHDN and CDR2 FVKESK. CDR3 amino acids: CASSQDVIRTGVTQYF. For the CDR3, the DNA is TGTGCCAGCAGCCAAGACGTTATTAGGACAGGGGTTACCCAGTACTTC.